This T cell receptor beta chain comes out of a study of blood T cell repertoires in COVID-19. Study information: Acute-phase and convalescent COVID-19 samples originated in the United States, Italy and Spain.

Sequencing used immunoSEQ multiplex PCR; TCRdb keeps in-frame clones, though not all of them. The profile shows roughly 150,000 clones, about 83% of them singletons. The CDR3 is 15 residues long. V lost 3 bases, J lost 0 bases, and 12 bases lay in between. Germline CDR1 and CDR2: SGDLS and YYNGEE. The clonotype originates from a woman aged 80 or older with COVID-19, enrolled during active disease. Sequenced material: peripheral blood. The V and J genes are TRBV9 and TRBJ1-2; possible D gene TRBD1, 5 bases. The CDR3 here is CASSDGTYPNYGYTF. CDR3 DNA: TGTGCCAGCAGCGATGGGACTTATCCTAACTATGGCTACACCTTC.